Listed below are T cell receptor beta chains from one sample, sequenced in a study of cytomegalovirus exposure and HLA in healthy donors. Profiling relied on immunoSEQ multiplex PCR, and the TCRdb table lists in-frame clones only, not all of them. The table lists about 120,000 clones, under 80% of them singletons. The specimen was PBMCs. These receptors all come from a man between 60 and 70 years old in good health and CMV-seropositive. Both conserved end residues are part of each CDR3. Fields, in order: CDR3 DNA, CDR3 protein, D gene, J gene, clone size, V gene. D genes are given only for firm matches. Some rows have no size entry. The others give once, few or many, or a class for an expanded clone.

TGTGCCAGCAGTTTGACCGGGACACCCACTGAAGCTTTCTTT	CASSLTGTPTEAFF	.	TRBJ1-1	.	TRBV2
TGCGCCAGCAGCGTAGACAGGGACACTGAAGCTTTCTTT	CASSVDRDTEAFF	TRBD1	TRBJ1-1	.	TRBV5-1
TGTGCCAGCACCGGCGGGGGGAGGTCCCCTCCATCGTATTTT	CASTGGGRSPPSYF	TRBD2	TRBJ2-3	.	TRBV28
TGTGCCAGCAGTTTAAGGCTAGCGGGAAGCTCCTACAATGAGCAGTTCTTC	CASSLRLAGSSYNEQFF	TRBD2	TRBJ2-1	.	TRBV27
TGTGCCAGCAACCAGGGGGACTATGGCTACACCTTC	CASNQGDYGYTF	TRBD1	TRBJ1-2	.	TRBV28
TGTGCCAGCAGCTTATCCCCGAATGAGCAGTTCTTC	CASSLSPNEQFF	.	TRBJ2-1	.	TRBV5-4
TGTGCCAGCAGGGCGACTAGCTCCTACGAGCAGTACTTC	CASRATSSYEQYF	.	TRBJ2-7	.	TRBV2
TGTGCCAGCAGTTTTGCAGGCATACCCGAGCAGTACTTC	CASSFAGIPEQYF	.	TRBJ2-7	.	TRBV28
TGTGCCAGCTCACCTAGCCGGGACAGGGGAAACACCATATATTTT	CASSPSRDRGNTIYF	TRBD1	TRBJ1-3	.	TRBV18
TGTGCCAGCAGCCCCCAGGACAGGGTTGCAGATACGCAGTATTTT	CASSPQDRVADTQYF	TRBD1	TRBJ2-3	.	TRBV5-5
TGCGCCAGCAGCTTGGCGGGGGGAAATTCACCCCTCCACTTT	CASSLAGGNSPLHF	.	TRBJ1-6	few	TRBV5-1
TGTGCCAGCATCCTCTCGCCCAGGGTGTATGGAAACACCATATATTTT	CASILSPRVYGNTIYF	.	TRBJ1-3	.	TRBV2
TGTGCCAGCAGTTCAGGGGGCTGGGCTAATGAAAAACTGTTTTTT	CASSSGGWANEKLFF	TRBD1	TRBJ1-4	.	TRBV28
TGTGCCAGCAGTGTTAATAGGGCAGGGTTGGCCTACGAGCAGTACTTC	CASSVNRAGLAYEQYF	.	TRBJ2-7	few	TRBV6-1
TGTGCCTGGAGTGCAGGGGCAACTGAAGCTTTCTTT	CAWSAGATEAFF	.	TRBJ1-1	.	TRBV30
TGTGCCAGCACTAGCGGGGGGGCAAACATTCAGTACTTC	CASTSGGANIQYF	TRBD2	TRBJ2-4	.	TRBV2
TGTGCCAGCAGATTTACAGGGGTAGGTGGCTACACCTTC	CASRFTGVGGYTF	TRBD1	TRBJ1-2	.	TRBV5-6
TGTGCCATCAACCAGGGGGGCCCTGAAGCTTTCTTT	CAINQGGPEAFF	TRBD1	TRBJ1-1	.	TRBV10-3
TGTGCCTGGAGTTCCGGCTCTGGGGCCAACGGCCTGACTTTC	CAWSSGSGANGLTF	.	TRBJ2-6	.	TRBV30
TGTGCCAGCAGTACCAGGGCGGACACCATATATTTT	CASSTRADTIYF	.	TRBJ1-3	once	TRBV2
TGTGCCACCAGCAGAAACTACGTTGACAGCGCCAATGAGCAGTTCTTC	CATSRNYVDSANEQFF	.	TRBJ2-1	.	TRBV15
TGTGCCAGCAGGCGGACAGGAAGCACTGAAGCTTTCTTT	CASRRTGSTEAFF	TRBD1	TRBJ1-1	.	TRBV6-1
TGTGCCAGCAGTGCCGGACAGCCTAATGAAAAACTGTTTTTT	CASSAGQPNEKLFF	.	TRBJ1-4	.	TRBV2
TGTGCCAGCAGCCAACTGGAGGGGCCCAAAAACATTCAGTACTTC	CASSQLEGPKNIQYF	.	TRBJ2-4	.	TRBV4-2
TGTGCCAGCAGTGGGCGAAGTGGGCTTAATGAAAAACTGTTTTTT	CASSGRSGLNEKLFF	.	TRBJ1-4	.	TRBV2
TGTGCCAGCAGCTCTCAGTGGGGGACTAGCGGAGCCGGGGAGCTGTTTTTT	CASSSQWGTSGAGELFF	TRBD2	TRBJ2-2	few	TRBV5-4
TGTGCCAGCAGAATAGAGAGAGAGCAGTACTTC	CASRIEREQYF	.	TRBJ2-7	few	TRBV6-1
TGTGCCAGCAGCAGGACAGGGGCTGGGGCCAACGGCCTGACTTTC	CASSRTGAGANGLTF	TRBD1	TRBJ2-6	few	TRBV7-9
TGTGCCAGCGGAAGAGGGACAGGGACCTACGAGCAGTACTTC	CASGRGTGTYEQYF	TRBD1	TRBJ2-7	.	TRBV6-1
TGTGCCAGCAGCTTGGGGCAGAGGTCGAATCAGCCCCAGCATTTT	CASSLGQRSNQPQHF	.	TRBJ1-5	.	TRBV5-6
TGTGCCAGCAGCCGACAGGTTAGGAGCTACGAGCAGTACTTC	CASSRQVRSYEQYF	.	TRBJ2-7	.	TRBV28
TGTGCCAGCAGCCCCTCAGGGGCAGATACGCAGTATTTT	CASSPSGADTQYF	.	TRBJ2-3	few	TRBV7-2
TGCGCCAGCAGCATAAATACAGGGTCCTATGGCTACACCTTC	CASSINTGSYGYTF	.	TRBJ1-2	.	TRBV4-1
TGTGCCAGCTCACCAGTCCCCGGGACAGGAAAAATGACCTATGGCTACACCTTC	CASSPVPGTGKMTYGYTF	TRBD1	TRBJ1-2	.	TRBV18
TGTGCCAGCAGCTCCCTAGCGGGGGATAGCACAGATACGCAGTATTTT	CASSSLAGDSTDTQYF	TRBD2	TRBJ2-3	.	TRBV7-6
TGTGCCATCAGTGAGTGGGGTTCGGGACTATACTCCTACAATGAGCAGTTCTTC	CAISEWGSGLYSYNEQFF	TRBD2	TRBJ2-1	.	TRBV10-3
TGCAGCGTTCGGGGGGTCAGAGAGACCCAGTACTTC	CSVRGVRETQYF	TRBD2	TRBJ2-5	.	TRBV29-1
TGTGCCAGCAGCTTTCGGACAGGGTTAGCTAACTATGGCTACACCTTC	CASSFRTGLANYGYTF	TRBD1	TRBJ1-2	.	TRBV5-6